This TCR beta chain appears in the sequencing data of a study of cytomegalovirus exposure and HLA in healthy donors. The study's findings and limits: Previously analyzed data showed that most TCR beta V segments were productive at a frequency of about 87% or about 30%. Associated with HLA alleles at 0.05 false discovery rate in a later analysis were fewer than 20,000 TCR beta sequences. Exclusion as indistinguishable affected some V segments, including TRBV6-2 and TRBV6-3.

Concerning this clone itself: The antigen is unknown.

PCR employed 60 Vbeta and 13 Jbeta primers. Sequencing used immunoSEQ multiplex PCR; TCRdb keeps in-frame clones, though not all of them. The sample carries around 110,000 clones, around 62% recorded once. CDR1 SGHRS and CDR2 YFSETQ come from the germline V gene. The CDR3 covers 13 residues. V shed 6 bases and J shed 4 bases, with 13 bases lying between them. The chain is built from TRBV5-1 and TRBJ1-1, with D uncertain. The sequence came from a woman aged 40 to 50 in good health and CMV-seropositive. The sample consisted of PBMCs. The CDR3 DNA sequence: TGCGCCAGCACCCTGGGGAGGAGCACTGAAGCTTTCTTT. This gives the protein CASTLGRSTEAFF.